A single sample gave rise to the 10 T cell receptor beta chains below, sequenced in a study of human T cells and chemical hapten exposure. MiXCR was run by TCRdb on the RACE reads, yielding one entry per CDR3 protein. This sample has 370,000 or so distinct CDR3 sequences, with more than 4.5% found just once. Time point reported: patch test 1, 2 weeks after DPC sensitization. Noted treatment: therapeutic diphenylcyclopropenone sensitization with weekly scalp DPC. The sequencing here drew on whole blood, taken in connection with sensitization to the hapten diphenylcyclopropenone (DPC). These receptors came from a woman between 45 and 65 years old with alopecia areata. Some clones in this sample may be carry-over from other donors' samples.

This clonotype was seen ten or more times. The rearrangement uses TRBV6-5 and TRBJ1-6; 11 nucleotides line up with TRBD1. J was trimmed by 9 bases and V by 2 bases; bases with no gene match: 0. The germline CDR1 and CDR2 sequences are MNHEY and SVGAGI. This CDR3 has 14 residues. The CDR3 DNA follows: TGTGCCAGCAGTTACGGACAGGGGGCTTCACCCCTCCACTTT. It yields the protein CASSYGQGASPLHF.

This clonotype was seen many times. This sequence joins TRBV12-3 or TRBV12-4 and TRBJ2-4; D may correspond to TRBD1 or TRBD2 (7 bases each). Between the trimmed V and J ends, which lost 7 bases and 7 bases, there was a span of 23 bases. There are 16 residues in the CDR3. CDR3: CASTRTGGRDRNIQYF. Written as DNA, the CDR3 is TGTGCCAGCACCAGGACAGGCGGGAGAGATAGGAACATTCAGTACTTC.

This clonotype has ten or more counts. The V call is TRBV28, the J call TRBJ1-1, with 8 bases that match TRBD1. The CDR3 is 16 amino acids. CDR1 MDHEN and CDR2 SYDVKM come from the germline V gene. V was pared by 7 bases and J by 3 bases, with 13 bases of the junction left unmatched. CDR3 in DNA: TGTGCCAGCACCACTCCCAGGGGGCCTTTCGACACTGAAGCTTTCTTT. It yields the protein CASTTPRGPFDTEAFF.

The chain employs TRBV5-6 and TRBJ1-4, with D uncertain. CDR3 length: 12 residues. V dropped 2 bases and J dropped 13 bases, with 12 bases sitting between them. CDR1 and CDR2 (germline): SGHDT, YYEEEE. CDR3 sequence reads: CASSFDAGGLFF. CDR3 DNA: TGTGCCAGCAGCTTCGACGCTGGAGGACTGTTTTTT.

This clonotype was seen more than once but under ten times. V gene TRBV5-1 combines with J gene TRBJ2-5; 9 bases are a match to TRBD1. The CDR3 sequence is 15 residues long. Germline CDR1 reads SGHRS; CDR2 reads YFSETQ. V lost 4 bases and J lost 4; bases outside the gene matches: 8. For the CDR3, the DNA is TGCGCCAGCAGCGTGGGACAGGGCCTTAGAGAGACCCAGTACTTC. Translated: CASSVGQGLRETQYF.

This clonotype was seen ten or more times. The chain employs TRBV7-9 and TRBJ2-7; D perhaps matches TRBD2 (6 bases). CDR1 SEHNR and CDR2 FQNEAQ come from the germline V gene (reference sequence). The CDR3 has 17 amino acids. V was clipped by 5 bases and J by 0 bases, with 20 bases between them. For the CDR3, the DNA is TGTGCCAGCAGCGTGGGGAAATTCAGGGAGGCCTCCTACGAGCAGTACTTC. As protein: CASSVGKFREASYEQYF.

This CDR3 is CASRDRGEGYTF. Here the CDR3 DNA reads TGTGCCAGCAGGGACAGGGGTGAGGGCTACACCTTC. This chain joins TRBV2 and TRBJ1-2; 9 nucleotides match TRBD1. Germline V gives CDR1 SNHLY, CDR2 FYNNEI. The length of the CDR3 is 12 residues. V shed 6 bases and J 8 bases; nucleotides not matched to a gene: 4.

In its sample, this clonotype was seen many times. J is TRBJ1-6 and V is TRBV7-3; 8 bases agree with TRBD1. V lost 5 bases to trimming and J lost 8 bases; unmatched junction nucleotides: 2. Germline assignment: CDR1 SGHTA and CDR2 FQGTGA. The CDR3 extends over 13 amino acids. CDR3: CASSQDRDSPLHF. The CDR3 DNA reads as TGTGCCAGCAGCCAGGACAGGGATTCACCCCTCCACTTT.

The table lists this clonotype with a few counts. This rearrangement joins TRBV7-3 to TRBJ2-4; 12 positions match TRBD2. V lost 5 bases, J lost 1 base, and 12 bases stayed unmatched. Germline V lookup: CDR1 SGHTA, CDR2 FQGTGA. CDR3 length equals 19 residues. DNA of the CDR3: TGTGCCAGCAGCCCGGGACTAGCGGGTGGCCCAAGGGCCAAAAACATTCAGTACTTC. Its protein product is CASSPGLAGGPRAKNIQYF.

This clonotype was detected many times. This chain links TRBV5-6 with TRBJ2-1, with a weak D call TRBD1 (5 bases). V lost 4 bases, J lost 6 bases, and 17 bases lay in between. The length of the CDR3 is 15 residues. Per the germline V gene, CDR1 is SGHDT and CDR2 is YYEEEE. Here the CDR3 DNA reads TGTGCCAGCAGCCCCGGTCTAGGGGATCCCAATGAGCAGTTCTTC. Translating it yields CASSPGLGDPNEQFF.